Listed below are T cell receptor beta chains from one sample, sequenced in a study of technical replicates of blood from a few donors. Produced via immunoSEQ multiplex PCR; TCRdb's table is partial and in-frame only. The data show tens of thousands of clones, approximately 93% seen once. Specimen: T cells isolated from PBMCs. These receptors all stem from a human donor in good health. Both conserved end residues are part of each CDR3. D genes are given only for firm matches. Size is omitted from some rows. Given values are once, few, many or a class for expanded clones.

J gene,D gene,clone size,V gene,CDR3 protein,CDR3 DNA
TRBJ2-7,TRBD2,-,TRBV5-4,CASSLWGGPTYEQYF,TGTGCCAGCAGCTTGTGGGGGGGACCTACCTACGAGCAGTACTTC
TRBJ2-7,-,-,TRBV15,CATKAGRSYEQYF,TGTGCCACCAAAGCAGGGCGCTCCTACGAGCAGTACTTC
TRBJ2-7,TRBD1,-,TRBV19,CASSLSWKTGRGYEQYF,TGTGCCAGTAGCCTGAGTTGGAAGACAGGGAGAGGCTACGAGCAGTACTTC
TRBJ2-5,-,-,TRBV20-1,CSARQGETQYF,TGCAGTGCTAGACAGGGAGAGACCCAGTACTTC
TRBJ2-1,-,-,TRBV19,CASFQGNEQFF,TGTGCCAGTTTCCAGGGAAATGAGCAGTTCTTC
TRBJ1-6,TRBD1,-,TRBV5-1,CASSPGTASRSYNSPLHF,TGCGCCAGCAGCCCCGGGACAGCCTCGCGCTCCTATAATTCACCCCTCCACTTT
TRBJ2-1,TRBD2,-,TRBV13,CASSSSSGPDNEQFF,TGTGCCAGCAGCTCCTCTAGCGGTCCAGACAATGAGCAGTTCTTC
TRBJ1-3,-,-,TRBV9,CASSAQEDYSGNTIYF,TGTGCCAGCAGCGCACAGGAGGACTACTCTGGAAACACCATATATTTT
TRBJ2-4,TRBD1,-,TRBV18,CASSPDRGQNIQYF,TGTGCCAGCTCACCCGACAGGGGGCAAAACATTCAGTACTTC
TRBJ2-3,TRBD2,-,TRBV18,CASSLRLAGPDTQYF,TGTGCCAGCTCACTCAGACTAGCGGGGCCAGATACGCAGTATTTT
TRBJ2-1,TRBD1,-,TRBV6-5,CASSYARTGVNEQFF,TGTGCCAGCAGTTACGCGCGGACAGGGGTGAATGAGCAGTTCTTC
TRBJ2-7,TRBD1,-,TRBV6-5,CASSWKGDSFYEQYF,TGTGCCAGCAGTTGGAAGGGGGACAGCTTCTACGAGCAGTACTTC
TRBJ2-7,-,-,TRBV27,CATGTKAGLYYEQYF,TGTGCCACGGGGACAAAAGCGGGACTCTACTACGAGCAGTACTTC
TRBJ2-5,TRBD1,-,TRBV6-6,CASSYRAGGQETQYF,TGTGCCAGCAGTTATAGGGCAGGGGGCCAAGAGACCCAGTACTTC
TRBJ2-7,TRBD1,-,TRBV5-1,CASRSGQGSYEQYF,TGCGCCAGCAGGTCTGGACAGGGGTCCTACGAGCAGTACTTC
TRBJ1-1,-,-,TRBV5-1,CASSLDRGDTEAFF,TGCGCCAGCAGCTTGGACCGGGGAGACACTGAAGCTTTCTTT
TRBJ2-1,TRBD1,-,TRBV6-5,CASRGQRVTEQFF,TGTGCCAGCAGGGGACAGCGCGTAACCGAGCAGTTCTTC
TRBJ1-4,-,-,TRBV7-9,CASSFSDSFNEKLFF,TGTGCCAGCAGCTTTTCGGACAGCTTTAATGAAAAACTGTTTTTT
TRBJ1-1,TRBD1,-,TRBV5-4,CASSERQGVEVEAFF,TGTGCCAGCAGCGAGAGACAGGGGGTTGAGGTTGAAGCTTTCTTT
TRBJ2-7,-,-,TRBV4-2,CASSHSTPSGTYSYEQYF,TGTGCCAGCAGCCACTCAACTCCCTCCGGGACATACTCCTACGAGCAGTACTTC
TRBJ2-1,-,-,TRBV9,CASSADRPSSYNEQFF,TGTGCCAGCAGCGCCGACAGGCCCAGCTCCTACAATGAGCAGTTCTTC
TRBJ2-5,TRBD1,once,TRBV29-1,CSVLQGGGETQYF,TGCAGCGTTTTACAGGGGGGAGGAGAGACCCAGTACTTC
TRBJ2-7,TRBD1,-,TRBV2,CASSETQDRGYDSYEQYF,TGTGCCAGCAGTGAAACCCAGGACAGGGGCTACGACTCCTACGAGCAGTACTTC
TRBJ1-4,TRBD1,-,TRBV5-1,CASSPRTRPRGENEKLFF,TGCGCCAGCAGCCCTCGAACGCGTCCCAGGGGGGAGAATGAAAAACTGTTTTTT
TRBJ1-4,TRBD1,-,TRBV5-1,CASSSGGHEKLFF,TGCGCCAGCAGCTCAGGGGGCCATGAAAAACTGTTTTTT
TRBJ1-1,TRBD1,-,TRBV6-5,CASNGDRGGRTEAFF,TGTGCCAGCAACGGGGACAGGGGAGGTCGCACTGAAGCTTTCTTT
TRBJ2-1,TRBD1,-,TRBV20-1,CSARDGTGQFF,TGCAGTGCTAGGGACGGGACAGGGCAGTTCTTC
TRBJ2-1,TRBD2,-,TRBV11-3,CASSLTSGRSYNEQFF,TGTGCCAGCAGCTTAACTAGCGGAAGATCCTACAATGAGCAGTTCTTC
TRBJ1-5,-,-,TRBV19,CASSIVQGNQPQHF,TGTGCCAGTAGTATAGTACAGGGTAATCAGCCCCAGCATTTT
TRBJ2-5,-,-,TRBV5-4,CASSLDSSPEETQYF,TGTGCCAGCAGCTTGGATAGTTCCCCGGAAGAGACCCAGTACTTC
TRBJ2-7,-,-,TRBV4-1,CASSQEPLSGEQYF,TGCGCCAGCAGCCAAGAGCCCCTATCGGGGGAGCAGTACTTC
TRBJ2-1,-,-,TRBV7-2,CASSPQYNEQFF,TGTGCCAGCAGCCCACAATACAATGAGCAGTTCTTC
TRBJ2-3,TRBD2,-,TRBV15,CATSSRTSGYLDTQYF,TGTGCCACCAGCTCCCGGACTAGCGGGTACCTAGATACGCAGTATTTT
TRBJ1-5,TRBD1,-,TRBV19,CASSTGQGAGNQPQHF,TGTGCCAGTAGTACGGGACAGGGGGCGGGGAATCAGCCCCAGCATTTT
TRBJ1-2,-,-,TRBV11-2,CASSLEEGNYGYTF,TGTGCCAGCAGCTTAGAAGAGGGAAACTATGGCTACACCTTC
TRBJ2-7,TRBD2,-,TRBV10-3,CAISESGRAYEQYF,TGTGCCATCAGTGAGAGCGGGAGGGCGTACGAGCAGTACTTC
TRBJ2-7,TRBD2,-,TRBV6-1,CASSEVPRTSGYGQYF,TGTGCCAGCAGTGAAGTCCCCCGGACTAGCGGATACGGGCAGTACTTC
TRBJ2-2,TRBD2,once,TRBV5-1,CASSPLAGGVTNTGELFF,TGCGCCAGCAGCCCGCTAGCGGGAGGGGTCACGAACACCGGGGAGCTGTTTTTT
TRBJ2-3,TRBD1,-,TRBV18,CASSPQGAGDTQYF,TGTGCCAGCTCACCACAGGGGGCAGGGGATACGCAGTATTTT
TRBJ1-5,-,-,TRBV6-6,CASNRDSNQPQHF,TGTGCCAGCAACCGAGATAGCAATCAGCCCCAGCATTTT
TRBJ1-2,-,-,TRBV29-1,CSVGGGTEWDGYTF,TGCAGCGTTGGTGGCGGGACCGAGTGGGATGGCTACACCTTC
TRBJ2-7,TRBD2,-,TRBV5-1,CASSGAGTSGSYEQYF,TGCGCCAGCAGCGGGGCCGGGACTAGCGGCTCCTACGAGCAGTACTTC
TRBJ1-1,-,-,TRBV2,CASSSQGIKPEAFF,TGTGCCAGCAGTTCACAGGGTATAAAGCCTGAAGCTTTCTTT
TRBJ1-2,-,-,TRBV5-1,CASNPSGGNYGYTF,TGCGCCAGCAACCCCTCGGGAGGGAACTATGGCTACACCTTC
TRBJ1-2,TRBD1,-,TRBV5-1,CASSRGGAVYGYTF,TGCGCCAGCAGCAGAGGGGGCGCGGTATATGGCTACACCTTC
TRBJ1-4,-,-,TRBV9,CASSGRWGEKLFF,TGTGCCAGCAGCGGGAGGTGGGGTGAAAAACTGTTTTTT
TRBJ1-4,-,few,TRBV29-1,CSVGATNEKLFF,TGCAGCGTTGGGGCGACTAATGAAAAACTGTTTTTT
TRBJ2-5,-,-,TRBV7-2,CASSVDYAQETQYF,TGTGCCAGCAGCGTAGACTATGCCCAAGAGACCCAGTACTTC
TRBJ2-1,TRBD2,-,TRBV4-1,CASSTSGRAGYEQFF,TGCGCCAGCAGCACTAGCGGGAGGGCCGGATATGAGCAGTTCTTC
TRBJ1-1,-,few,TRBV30,CAWSAGSNTEAFF,TGTGCCTGGAGTGCAGGGTCGAACACTGAAGCTTTCTTT
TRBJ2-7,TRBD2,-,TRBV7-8,CASSLDSGRAGEQYF,TGTGCCAGCAGCTTAGACAGCGGGAGGGCCGGCGAGCAGTACTTC